The T cell receptor beta chain described here comes from a study of OX40 agonist ivuxolimab in advanced cancers. This clone was detected only once. Germline V gives CDR1 MDHEN, CDR2 SYDVKM. CDR3 size: 16 residues. V was clipped by 4 bases and J by 7 bases, with 20 bases between them. The method was immunoSEQ multiplex PCR; TCRdb's version includes in-frame clones alone and lacks a portion of them. The sample carries 50,000 to 70,000 clones, about 90% recorded once. The chain couples TRBV28 to TRBJ1-5; a weak D match, TRBD1 (6 bases). The source of this sequence is an adult with an advanced solid tumor such as melanoma, head and neck, liver or kidney cancer. The source was CD4+ or CD8+ T cells sorted from blood, collected in a trial of the OX40 agonist ivuxolimab. The CDR3 sequence: CASSSPVHREGQPQHF. As DNA, the CDR3 is TGTGCCAGCAGTTCCCCCGTGCACAGGGAGGGACAGCCCCAGCATTTT.